This is a list of T cell receptor beta chains from one sample in a study of shared clonotypes between healthy human individuals. Measured with immunoSEQ multiplex PCR; TCRdb has only the in-frame clones, and not every one. Here the sample spans a few million clones, around 90% being singletons. Sequences were obtained from naive CD4+ T cells sorted from blood. These receptors were taken from a young man in good health. Each CDR3 is given with its conserved first and last residue. A D gene is named only where the DNA matches it firmly. Size tells how often a clone was seen (once, few, many) or the class of an expanded clone, and some rows leave it out.

NA | TRBJ2-3 | TRBV19 | NA | 15 | CASSLDGVSTDTQYF | TGTGCCAGTAGTCTCGATGGGGTCAGCACAGATACGCAGTATTTT
NA | TRBJ2-3 | TRBV4-1 | TRBD1 | 19 | CASSQEKINRGFSTDTQYF | TGCGCCAGCAGCCAAGAAAAGATTAACAGGGGCTTTAGCACAGATACGCAGTATTTT
NA | TRBJ2-1 | TRBV7-2 | NA | 13 | CASSPSMVNEQFF | TGTGCCAGCAGCCCCAGCATGGTCAATGAGCAGTTCTTC
NA | TRBJ2-7 | TRBV15 | NA | 12 | CATSRDGAEQYF | TGTGCCACCAGCAGAGATGGCGCCGAGCAGTACTTC
NA | TRBJ2-7 | TRBV7-9 | TRBD2 | 17 | CASSSGTSGSSSYEQYF | TGTGCCAGCAGCTCCGGGACTAGCGGGAGTAGCTCCTACGAGCAGTACTTC
NA | TRBJ1-1 | TRBV7-2 | NA | 12 | CASSPQGFEAFF | TGTGCCAGCAGCCCCCAGGGGTTTGAAGCTTTCTTT
NA | TRBJ1-4 | TRBV6-5 | NA | 13 | CASSYGGNEKLFF | TGTGCCAGCAGTTACGGTGGTAACGAAAAACTGTTTTTT
NA | TRBJ2-7 | TRBV29-1 | NA | 11 | CSVVGSYEQYF | TGCAGCGTTGTGGGCTCCTACGAGCAGTACTTC
NA | TRBJ2-1 | TRBV4-3 | NA | 17 | CASSQEGWAVSYNEQFF | TGCGCCAGCAGCCAAGAAGGGTGGGCGGTCTCCTACAATGAGCAGTTCTTC
once | TRBJ2-7 | TRBV5-6 | NA | 15 | CASILRGGGSYEQYF | TGTGCCAGCATCCTCCGAGGGGGGGGATCCTACGAGCAGTACTTC
NA | TRBJ2-1 | TRBV19 | NA | 14 | CASTHRPGYNEQFF | TGTGCCAGTACCCACCGCCCGGGTTACAATGAGCAGTTCTTC
few | TRBJ1-1 | TRBV30 | TRBD1 | 13 | CAWDRGSDTEAFF | TGTGCCTGGGACAGGGGTTCTGACACTGAAGCTTTCTTT
few | TRBJ1-2 | TRBV14 | NA | 12 | CASSQAKTGYTF | TGTGCCAGCAGCCAAGCGAAAACTGGCTACACCTTC
NA | TRBJ2-3 | TRBV5-1 | TRBD2 | 16 | CASSLALAGGKDTQYF | TGCGCCAGCAGCTTAGCACTAGCGGGGGGGAAGGATACGCAGTATTTT
NA | TRBJ2-7 | TRBV4-1 | TRBD1 | 17 | CASSQTNRGKGTYEQYF | TGCGCCAGCAGCCAAACAAACAGGGGCAAAGGGACCTACGAGCAGTACTTC
NA | TRBJ2-5 | TRBV7-2 | NA | 12 | CASSFVTETQYF | TGTGCCAGCAGCTTTGTCACAGAGACCCAGTACTTC
NA | TRBJ2-1 | TRBV14 | NA | 16 | CASSPNPRGGVHEQFF | TGTGCCAGCAGCCCAAACCCAAGAGGAGGGGTCCATGAGCAGTTCTTC
NA | TRBJ2-7 | TRBV9 | TRBD2 | 14 | CASSVAGGFYEQYF | TGTGCCAGCAGCGTAGCGGGAGGCTTCTACGAGCAGTACTTC
NA | TRBJ2-7 | TRBV30 | TRBD1 | 14 | CAWGRGQGIYEQYF | TGTGCCTGGGGGAGGGGACAGGGTATATACGAGCAGTACTTC
NA | TRBJ2-5 | TRBV6-1 | NA | 14 | CASMRTREQETQYF | TGTGCCAGCATGAGGACCAGAGAACAAGAGACCCAGTACTTC
NA | TRBJ2-2 | TRBV2 | NA | 15 | CASSTQGTGTGELFF | TGTGCCAGCAGCACTCAGGGGACTGGCACCGGGGAGCTGTTTTTT
NA | TRBJ2-3 | TRBV5-1 | TRBD2 | 17 | CASSSEGLAGAADTQYF | TGCGCCAGCAGCTCTGAGGGACTAGCGGGGGCGGCAGATACGCAGTATTTT
NA | TRBJ2-3 | TRBV18 | NA | 14 | CASSPTGSTDTQYF | TGTGCCAGCTCACCAACAGGGAGCACAGATACGCAGTATTTT
NA | TRBJ2-7 | TRBV19 | NA | 12 | CASSLGGIEQYF | TGTGCCAGTTCCTTAGGAGGGATAGAGCAGTACTTC
NA | TRBJ2-7 | TRBV10-2 | NA | 13 | CASSELQGQGQYF | TGCGCCAGCAGTGAGTTACAGGGTCAGGGGCAGTACTTC
NA | TRBJ2-1 | TRBV27 | TRBD2 | 15 | CASSFLASGNNEQFF | TGTGCCAGCAGTTTTTTGGCTAGCGGGAACAATGAGCAGTTCTTC